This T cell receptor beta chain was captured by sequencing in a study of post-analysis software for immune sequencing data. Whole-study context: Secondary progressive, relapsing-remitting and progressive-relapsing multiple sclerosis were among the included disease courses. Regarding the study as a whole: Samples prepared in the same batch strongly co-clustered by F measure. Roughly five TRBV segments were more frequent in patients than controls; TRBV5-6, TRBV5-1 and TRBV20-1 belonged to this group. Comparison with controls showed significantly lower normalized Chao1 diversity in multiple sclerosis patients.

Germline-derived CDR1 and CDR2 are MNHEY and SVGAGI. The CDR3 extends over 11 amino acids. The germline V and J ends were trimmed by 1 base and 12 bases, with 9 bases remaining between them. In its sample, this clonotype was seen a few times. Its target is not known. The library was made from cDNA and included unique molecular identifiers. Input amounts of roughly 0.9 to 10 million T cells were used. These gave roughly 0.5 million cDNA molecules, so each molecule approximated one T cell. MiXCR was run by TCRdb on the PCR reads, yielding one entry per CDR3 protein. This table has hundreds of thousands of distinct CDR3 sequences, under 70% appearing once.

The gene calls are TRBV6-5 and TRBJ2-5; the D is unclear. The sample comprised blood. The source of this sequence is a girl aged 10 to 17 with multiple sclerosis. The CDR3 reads CASSYLTKKYF. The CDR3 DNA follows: TGTGCCAGCAGTTACTTGACGAAAAAGTACTTC.